The rows below give T cell receptor beta chains drawn from one sample of a study of blood T cell repertoires in COVID-19. The table came from immunoSEQ multiplex PCR; TCRdb's copy has only in-frame clones and leaves some out. The sample includes around 65,000 clones, roughly 79% of them seen just once. What was sequenced was peripheral blood. The source is a man in his 60s with acute or convalescent COVID-19. Each CDR3 is given with its conserved first and last residue. The D gene is left open where the match is weak. Some rows have no size entry. The others give once, few or many, or a class for an expanded clone.

J gene: TRBJ2-7; clone size: -; D gene: TRBD1; V gene: TRBV6-5; CDR3 DNA: TGTGCCAGCAGTCGTGACAGGGGGCGAGGCGACGAGCAGTACTTC; CDR3 protein: CASSRDRGRGDEQYF
J gene: TRBJ1-2; clone size: -; D gene: -; V gene: TRBV20-1; CDR3 DNA: TGCAGTGCTAGTTGGTCCCAGGGCGGAAGCTACACCTTC; CDR3 protein: CSASWSQGGSYTF
J gene: TRBJ2-7; clone size: -; D gene: -; V gene: TRBV5-4; CDR3 DNA: TGTGCCAGCAGCCCAGGCGGGGGAGGGGGCTCCTACGAGCAGTACTTC; CDR3 protein: CASSPGGGGGSYEQYF
J gene: TRBJ1-2; clone size: -; D gene: -; V gene: TRBV5-8; CDR3 DNA: TGTGCCAGCAGCTTGCCGGGGGGAGACTATGGCTACACCTTC; CDR3 protein: CASSLPGGDYGYTF
J gene: TRBJ1-2; clone size: -; D gene: -; V gene: TRBV11-1; CDR3 DNA: TGTGCCAGCAGCCCTTCCCAGGTGTATGATGGCTACACCTTC; CDR3 protein: CASSPSQVYDGYTF
J gene: TRBJ1-6; clone size: -; D gene: -; V gene: TRBV12-3/TRBV12-4; CDR3 DNA: TGTGCCAGCAGTAAGACGGGAAATTCACCCCTCCACTTT; CDR3 protein: CASSKTGNSPLHF
J gene: TRBJ1-2; clone size: -; D gene: -; V gene: TRBV3-1/TRBV3-2; CDR3 DNA: TGTGCCAGCAGCCAAGATGAGGAAGCCCTGTTCTATGGCTACACCTTC; CDR3 protein: CASSQDEEALFYGYTF
J gene: TRBJ1-1; clone size: -; D gene: -; V gene: TRBV5-4; CDR3 DNA: TGTGCCAGCAGCCTAAACACTGAAGCTTTCTTT; CDR3 protein: CASSLNTEAFF
J gene: TRBJ1-2; clone size: -; D gene: -; V gene: TRBV7-9; CDR3 DNA: TGTGCCAGCAGCTTCTCAGCTAACTATGGCTACACCTTC; CDR3 protein: CASSFSANYGYTF
J gene: TRBJ1-1; clone size: -; D gene: -; V gene: TRBV4-1; CDR3 DNA: TGCGCCAGCAGCCTCACGGTAGTAAGGGGGTCCACTGAAGCTTTCTTT; CDR3 protein: CASSLTVVRGSTEAFF
J gene: TRBJ1-5; clone size: -; D gene: -; V gene: TRBV12-3/TRBV12-4; CDR3 DNA: TGTGCCAGCAGTTCCCGTTATCAGCCCCAGCATTTT; CDR3 protein: CASSSRYQPQHF
J gene: TRBJ2-6; clone size: -; D gene: -; V gene: TRBV19; CDR3 DNA: TGTGCCAGTAGTATCGTCGGGGTTGGTGGGGCCAACGTCCTGACTTTC; CDR3 protein: CASSIVGVGGANVLTF
J gene: TRBJ1-2; clone size: once; D gene: TRBD1; V gene: TRBV7-2; CDR3 DNA: TGTGCCAGCAGCGTACAGGGGTCGGCTGGCTACACCTTC; CDR3 protein: CASSVQGSAGYTF
J gene: TRBJ1-2; clone size: once; D gene: -; V gene: TRBV18; CDR3 DNA: TGTGCCAGCTCACCAGTCGCGGAGGGCTATGGCTACACCTTC; CDR3 protein: CASSPVAEGYGYTF
J gene: TRBJ1-5; clone size: -; D gene: -; V gene: TRBV3-1/TRBV3-2; CDR3 DNA: TGTGCCAGCAGCTCAACAGGGCTGGACCAGCCCCAGCATTTT; CDR3 protein: CASSSTGLDQPQHF
J gene: TRBJ2-1; clone size: once; D gene: -; V gene: TRBV7-3; CDR3 DNA: TGTGCCAGCAGTCTAGACAGAAACAATGAGCAGTTCTTC; CDR3 protein: CASSLDRNNEQFF
J gene: TRBJ2-7; clone size: -; D gene: -; V gene: TRBV3-1/TRBV3-2; CDR3 DNA: TGTGCCAGCAGCCAACGACAAGACAACGAGCAGTACTTC; CDR3 protein: CASSQRQDNEQYF
J gene: TRBJ2-7; clone size: -; D gene: -; V gene: TRBV5-6; CDR3 DNA: TGTGCCAGCAGCACGTATGGAAGAAGGGGTAACGAGCAGTACTTC; CDR3 protein: CASSTYGRRGNEQYF
J gene: TRBJ1-1; clone size: -; D gene: -; V gene: TRBV7-3; CDR3 DNA: TGTGCCAGCAGCACCACACCGGGACTTGAAGCTTTCTTT; CDR3 protein: CASSTTPGLEAFF
J gene: TRBJ2-5; clone size: few; D gene: -; V gene: TRBV5-1; CDR3 DNA: TGCGCCAGCAGCCCAACAGGGTCTCAAGAGACCCAGTACTTC; CDR3 protein: CASSPTGSQETQYF
J gene: TRBJ2-3; clone size: -; D gene: -; V gene: TRBV7-6; CDR3 DNA: TGTGCCAGCAGCTTAGCAGGTGCGGGGACCCCCCCCTCTAGCACAGATACGCAGTATTTT; CDR3 protein: CASSLAGAGTPPSSTDTQYF
J gene: TRBJ1-2; clone size: -; D gene: TRBD1; V gene: TRBV5-4; CDR3 DNA: TGTGCCACAAAAGGACAGGGAGGCTCCTATGGCTACACCTTC; CDR3 protein: CATKGQGGSYGYTF
J gene: TRBJ1-5; clone size: few; D gene: -; V gene: TRBV6-5; CDR3 DNA: TGTGCCAGCAGCCACGGGGGGGCGGATCAGCCCCAGCATTTT; CDR3 protein: CASSHGGADQPQHF
J gene: TRBJ1-6; clone size: -; D gene: -; V gene: TRBV9; CDR3 DNA: TGTGCCAGCAGCAAGAGACAGGAGCATTCACCCCTCCACTTT; CDR3 protein: CASSKRQEHSPLHF
J gene: TRBJ2-7; clone size: -; D gene: TRBD1; V gene: TRBV9; CDR3 DNA: TGTGCCAGCAGCGTAGGAGCAGGACAGGGTCCGTACGAGCAGTACTTC; CDR3 protein: CASSVGAGQGPYEQYF
J gene: TRBJ2-3; clone size: -; D gene: -; V gene: TRBV19; CDR3 DNA: TGTGCCAGTAGTATGGGGGCTAGCACAGATACGCAGTATTTT; CDR3 protein: CASSMGASTDTQYF
J gene: TRBJ1-5; clone size: -; D gene: TRBD1; V gene: TRBV6-2/TRBV6-3; CDR3 DNA: TGTGCCAGCAGTCTAGGACAGGGGGACCAGCCCCAGCATTTT; CDR3 protein: CASSLGQGDQPQHF
J gene: TRBJ1-2; clone size: -; D gene: -; V gene: TRBV9; CDR3 DNA: TGTGCCAGCAGCAGATACAGTGACCCTAACTATGGCTACACCTTC; CDR3 protein: CASSRYSDPNYGYTF
J gene: TRBJ1-1; clone size: -; D gene: TRBD1; V gene: TRBV11-2; CDR3 DNA: TGTGCCAGCAGCTTAACCCGGCAGGGGGCGGGAGCTTTCTTT; CDR3 protein: CASSLTRQGAGAFF
J gene: TRBJ2-2; clone size: few; D gene: TRBD2; V gene: TRBV6-6; CDR3 DNA: TGTGCCAGCAGTTACCAGCGGGGGCCCACCGGGGAGCTGTTTTTT; CDR3 protein: CASSYQRGPTGELFF
J gene: TRBJ1-2; clone size: -; D gene: -; V gene: TRBV12-3/TRBV12-4; CDR3 DNA: TGTGCCAGCAGTTTAGGCAGAAACTATGGCTACACCTTC; CDR3 protein: CASSLGRNYGYTF